This TCR beta chain is from a study of Graves' ophthalmopathy and Graves' hyperthyroidism. Notes on the study in general: Progression of ophthalmopathy was predicted by the model with about 66% sensitivity and around 72% specificity.

RNA served as the template for amplifying TCR beta CDR3 regions. First-round RT-PCR used HTBI primers; second-round multiplex PCR followed. TCRdb reanalysed the multiplex PCR reads using MiXCR and keeps one entry per CDR3 protein. The sample lists 740,000 or so distinct CDR3 sequences; roughly 40% were seen once. The CDR3 has 13 amino acids. CDR1 is ENHRY, CDR2 SYGVKD, per germline. Those donors who had ophthalmopathy presented with moderate-to-severe activity, a CAS of ≥3, a NOSPECS of ≥4 and a duration under 3 months. Uncontrolled infections, pregnancy, lactation or other autoimmune diseases led to patient exclusion. This clonotype was seen only a few times. Its antigen is undetermined. At one boundary the junction diverges from the germline segment, which might be a read error.

The TCR comes from an adult man with Graves' ophthalmopathy. The gene calls are TRBV10-3 and TRBJ1-2; possible D gene TRBD1, 5 bases. Sequenced: peripheral blood. The CDR3 spells CASSQGRAYGYTF. CDR3 DNA: TGTGCCAGCAGTCAGGGAAGGGCCTATGGCTACACCTTC.